Below, 10 T cell receptor beta chains from the same sample are listed, as sequenced in a study of cytomegalovirus exposure and HLA in healthy donors. Use of 60 Vbeta and 13 Jbeta primers characterized the PCR. Method: immunoSEQ multiplex PCR; TCRdb's copy keeps in-frame clones and lacks some. Of some 110,000 clones listed, roughly an eighth are singletons. Specimen: PBMCs. The source of these receptors is a man aged 35-49 years in good health and CMV-seropositive.

This clone was observed a few times. The chain recombines TRBV27 with TRBJ2-5, with D possibly being TRBD2 (5 bases). The CDR3 length is 16 residues. With 5 bases removed from V and 9 bases from J, the gap between germline ends came to 25 bases. Germline CDR1 is MNHEY and CDR2 is SMNVEV (reference sequence). The CDR3 nucleotides are TGTGCCAGCAGTATTAGAGGGAGTAGGCCCCTATGGGCCCAGTACTTC. The encoded protein is CASSIRGSRPLWAQYF.

This clone was recorded a few times. Different DNA sequences within this sample yield the same CDR3. The genes are TRBV11-2 and TRBJ1-2; 8 bases match TRBD1. The CDR3 sequence is 16 residues long. CDR1 is SGHAT, CDR2 FQNNGV, per germline. The trim removed 1 base at V and 2 bases at J, leaving 6 bases unmatched. CDR3 amino acids: CASSLAGTGVNYGYTF. CDR3 bases: TGTGCCAGCAGCTTAGCGGGGACAGGCGTCAACTATGGCTACACCTTC.

The rearrangement uses TRBV9 and TRBJ2-7; D is perhaps TRBD2 (5 bases). V lost 2 bases and J lost 0, with 9 bases in between. Germline V gives CDR1 SGDLS, CDR2 YYNGEE. CDR3 size: 14 residues. This CDR3 is CASSVQRTSYEQYF. CDR3 DNA: TGTGCCAGCAGCGTCCAGCGGACCTCCTACGAGCAGTACTTC.

The genes are TRBV6-5 and TRBJ2-7; D might be TRBD2 (5 bases). Germline V gene lookup returns CDR1 MNHEY and CDR2 SVGAGI. The CDR3 covers 13 residues. Trimming took 2 bases from V and 6 from J, leaving 11 bases between them. The CDR3 loop is CASSYGPGSEQYF. The CDR3 DNA reads TGTGCCAGCAGTTACGGCCCGGGGTCCGAGCAGTACTTC.

The chain joins TRBV10-3 to TRBJ1-2; D gene uncertain. The CDR3 has 14 residues. Between the trimmed V and J ends, which lost 8 bases and 4 bases, there was a span of 17 bases. Germline lookup yields CDR1 ENHRY and CDR2 SYGVKD. CDR3 DNA sequence: TGTGCCATCTCAGTGTCCGAGGGTCCCTATGGCTACACCTTC. It codes for CAISVSEGPYGYTF.

The chain links TRBV9 to TRBJ2-7, with TRBD1 as a possible D gene (6 bases). The CDR3 is 14 amino acids. Trimming stripped 1 base from V and 2 bases from J, with 10 bases between. Germline V gene lookup returns CDR1 SGDLS and CDR2 YYNGEE. The CDR3 DNA is TGTGCCAGCAGCGTATCGGACAGAGCCTACGAGCAGTACTTC. This sequence encodes CASSVSDRAYEQYF.

This clone has just a few counts. The chain is built from TRBV4-1 and TRBJ1-1; TRBD1 might be the D (5 bases). The germline V gene encodes CDR1 MGHRA and CDR2 YSYEKL. This CDR3 has 17 amino acids. The V end lost 0 bases, the J end lost 1 base, and 15 bases lay between the germline ends. DNA for the CDR3: TGCGCCAGCAGCCAAGAAGGGCGCGGGGCTTCGAACACTGAAGCTTTCTTT. Protein sequence: CASSQEGRGASNTEAFF.

This clone was counted between two and nine times. The CDR3 nucleotides read TGCGCCAGCAGCCACCATGCGGGGGGTACCTATGGCTACACCTTC. It codes for CASSHHAGGTYGYTF. V usage is TRBV4-1 and J usage is TRBJ1-2; D is perhaps TRBD1 (5 bases). CDR3 size: 15 residues. Trimming cost V 3 bases and J 4 bases, with 15 bases left between them. CDR1 and CDR2 from the germline V gene are MGHRA and YSYEKL.

The chain is built from TRBV14 and TRBJ2-3; weak D call: TRBD2 (5 bases). The CDR3 is 12 residues long. Germline V CDR1 and CDR2: SGHDN, FVKESK. The V gene lost 4 bases and the J gene lost 4 bases, with 6 bases spanning the gap. The CDR3 here is CASSPRADTQYF. The CDR3 nucleotides are TGTGCCAGCAGCCCGAGGGCAGATACGCAGTATTTT.

This chain connects TRBV6-6 to TRBJ1-2; TRBD1 might be the D (6 bases). The CDR3 spans 13 residues. Germline V gene data show CDR1 as MNHNY and CDR2 as SVGAGI (reference sequence). The germline V and J ends were trimmed by 6 bases and 2 bases, with 10 bases remaining between them. For the CDR3, the DNA is TGTGCCAGCAGGAGGGGACAAAACTATGGCTACACCTTC. This encodes CASRRGQNYGYTF.